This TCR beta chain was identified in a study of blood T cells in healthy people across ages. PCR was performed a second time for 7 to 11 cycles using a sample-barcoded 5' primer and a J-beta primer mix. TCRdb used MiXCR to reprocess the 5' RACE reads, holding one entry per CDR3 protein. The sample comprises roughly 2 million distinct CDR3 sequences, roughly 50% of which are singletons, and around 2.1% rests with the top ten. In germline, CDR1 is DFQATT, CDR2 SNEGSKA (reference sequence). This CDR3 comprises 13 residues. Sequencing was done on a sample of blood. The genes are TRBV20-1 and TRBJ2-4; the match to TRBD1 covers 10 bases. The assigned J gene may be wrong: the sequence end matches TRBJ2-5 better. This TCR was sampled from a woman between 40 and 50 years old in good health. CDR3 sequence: CSAQGTGAKTQYF. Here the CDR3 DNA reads TGCAGTGCTCAAGGGACAGGGGCAAAGACCCAGTACTTC.